This T cell receptor (beta chain) was observed in a study of cytomegalovirus exposure and HLA in healthy donors (TCRdb year 2017). About the investigation overall: According to a later analysis, one platform produced both the 120 validation repertoires and the 666 repertoires of the first cohort. The study aimed to test whether cataloging public T cell receptors could reveal signatures of past pathogen exposure. A separate validation cohort of approximately 120 different subjects was used in addition to the roughly 700-subject first cohort. To predict cytomegalovirus infection status, the study brought together high-throughput TCR immunosequencing, statistical association of individual TCRs with disease status, and machine learning. The investigation overall reported the following: Subsequent analysis determined that TCRs grouped into clusters in the first cohort also showed a tendency toward co-occurrence across the 120 or so validation repertoires, and about 93% of cluster scores exceeded 0. The validation cohort had no HLA typing available for a later analysis, so co-occurrence within that cohort was assessed over all 120 repertoires. In the study, about 150 TCR beta chains were listed as associated with cytomegalovirus. The authors suggested that the approach could potentially be generalized to other disease states and immunological phenotypes. Three of the identified cytomegalovirus-associated TCR beta chains were confirmed in vitro to be specific for cytomegalovirus antigens. The classifier was reported to diagnose cytomegalovirus status with high specificity and sensitivity in both the original and validation cohorts. Most TCR sequences were seen in very few donors, while some public TCRs were found in many individuals.

Separate from the approximately 670-subject first cohort, the validation cohort of around 130 subjects was the group to which the donors belonged. Comments on this clone: Its antigen target is currently unknown. No per-base quality is available; no much larger clone lies one base away.

Library generation was performed with the immunoSEQ multiplex PCR assay. Per the authors' processing: A statistical classification framework was built to diagnose cytomegalovirus status from the catalog of TCR beta chain sequences. TCRdb limited this immuneACCESS table to in-frame rearrangements with V and J called. A share of clones is missing; checked studies link under half to unresolved V genes, and the rest is unexplained. The D gene and trimming were derived from the DNA, and the V and J assignments and clone size from that table. This sample holds around 250,000 clones; 90% were observed only once. The biggest ten clones account for 3.1% of the sample. Deletion took 5 bases off V and 3 bases off J, with a span of 11 bases between the germline ends. The CDR3 covers 15 residues, taking in both the cysteine and the phenylalanine. Only the CDR3 part of the read is kept: 45 bases, read in frame from the first base. The germline V gene yields MDHEN for CDR1 and SYDVKM for CDR2.

The rearrangement joined TRBV28 to TRBJ2-6; the D region possibly corresponds to TRBD2 (5 bases align). The source material was PBMCs. This clonotype was obtained from a woman in her 30s in good health and CMV-seronegative. The CDR3 protein is CASSAHTSGANVLTF. Here is the DNA: TGTGCCAGCAGTGCTCATACTAGTGGGGCCAACGTCCTGACTTTC.